The clone carrying this T cell receptor (beta chain) occurred once. This entry comes from a study of blood T cell repertoires in COVID-19. V shed 2 bases and J shed 3 bases, with 8 bases lying between them. The CDR3 consists of 13 residues. Germline CDR1 reads SQVTM; CDR2 reads ANQGSEA. Clones were read by immunoSEQ multiplex PCR, and TCRdb kept only the in-frame ones, dropping some. Of under 400,000 clones in the sample, more than 70% were seen once. Sequencing was done on a sample of peripheral blood. The receptor was isolated from a woman aged 25 to 45 with COVID-19, enrolled during active disease. This chain links TRBV29-1 with TRBJ1-3; a possible D gene is TRBD1 (5 bases). This CDR3 is CSVEPGDGNTIYF. CDR3 sequence (DNA): TGCAGCGTTGAACCGGGGGATGGAAACACCATATATTTT.